A single sample gave rise to the 9 T cell receptor beta chains below, sequenced in a study of T-cell memory formation after mild COVID-19. TCRdb itself ran the 5' RACE reads through MiXCR, one entry per CDR3 protein. The data show 180,000 or so distinct CDR3 sequences, approximately 10% seen once. The material sequenced was PBMCs or a T cell subset sorted from them (not recorded which). These receptors all stem from a man in his late teens or twenties who had mild COVID-19 (a few samples of this study predate the infection). Cell type and time point are not known.

The rearrangement joins TRBV20-1 to TRBJ1-4; 7 bases map to TRBD1. The CDR3 totals 17 residues. Looked up from germline, CDR1 is DFQATT and CDR2 is SNEGSKA (reference sequence). Germline trimming cut 0 bases from V and 5 bases from J; bases unmatched to any gene: 12. The CDR3 region has the DNA TGCAGTGCTAGAGATGGGACAGTGGGCGGCTTGAATGAAAAACTGTTTTTT. Its translation is CSARDGTVGGLNEKLFF.

This chain joins TRBV9 and TRBJ1-6; D gene unclear. V lost 0 bases to trimming and J lost 13 bases, with 8 bases between them. Germline V CDR1 and CDR2: SGDLS, YYNGEE. This CDR3 is built from 12 residues. CDR3 in DNA: TGTGCCAGCAGCGTAGATAAGGATCCCCTCCACTTT. It yields the protein CASSVDKDPLHF.

The rearrangement links TRBV10-3 to TRBJ2-2; no reliable D call. The V end was cut by 6 bases, the J end by 1 base, with 9 bases between. From germline, CDR1 is ENHRY and CDR2 SYGVKD. This CDR3 contains 14 residues. Here the CDR3 reads CAIRPTENTGELFF. DNA of the CDR3: TGTGCCATCAGACCAACAGAGAACACCGGGGAGCTGTTTTTT.

The chain recombines TRBV5-1 with TRBJ1-1, with 7 bases matching TRBD1. The J segment lost 5 bases and the V segment lost 4 bases, leaving 11 bases of the junction unmatched. The CDR3 is 15 amino acids. Germline assignment: CDR1 SGHRS and CDR2 YFSETQ. The CDR3 sequence is CASSPGTVESTEAFF. CDR3 in DNA: TGCGCCAGCAGCCCGGGGACAGTGGAGAGTACTGAAGCTTTCTTT.

Only a few counts were recorded for this clonotype. The chain uses TRBV12-3 or TRBV12-4 and TRBJ2-1, with D uncertain. The V gene lost 6 bases and the J gene lost 4 bases, with 10 bases spanning the gap. The CDR3 is made up of 13 amino acids. The CDR3 loop reads CASRTVRYNEQFF. In nucleotides, the CDR3 is TGTGCCAGCAGAACCGTGAGGTACAATGAGCAGTTCTTC.

This clonotype was counted only a few times. This chain connects TRBV7-2 to TRBJ1-5; weak D call: TRBD1 (6 bases). The germline gives CDR1 SGHTA, CDR2 FQGNSA. This CDR3 contains 17 residues. The V gene lost 1 base and the J gene lost 1 base, with 14 bases spanning the gap. CDR3 DNA sequence: TGTGCCAGCAGCTTAGAGGGGGGGGCATCGAGCAATCAGCCCCAGCATTTT. It is translated as CASSLEGGASSNQPQHF.

This clonotype was picked up many times. This sequence joins TRBV4-3 and TRBJ2-6; D not certain. The V and J ends lost 1 base and 2 bases respectively, with 3 bases between them. The CDR3 totals 14 residues. Germline CDR1 reads LGHNA; CDR2 reads YSLEER. Here the CDR3 reads CASSQGTGANVLTF. The CDR3 DNA follows: TGCGCCAGCAGCCAAGGGACTGGGGCCAACGTCCTGACTTTC.

This clonotype was observed many times. This rearrangement joins TRBV7-2 to TRBJ2-3; 10 bases are shared with TRBD2. The germline V gene encodes CDR1 SGHTA and CDR2 FQGNSA. The CDR3 totals 15 residues. V shed 5 bases, J shed 2 bases, and the junction held 4 bases outside the gene matches. CDR3 sequence reads: CASSVSGGNTDTQYF. DNA of the CDR3: TGTGCCAGCAGCGTTAGCGGGGGGAACACAGATACGCAGTATTTT.

J is TRBJ2-2 and V is TRBV7-2; D might be TRBD1 (5 bases). The V gene's germline CDR1 is SGHTA and CDR2 FQGNSA. CDR3 length equals 14 residues. V dropped 6 bases and J dropped 4 bases, with 12 bases sitting between them. The CDR3 sequence: CASRGGAPTGELFF. The CDR3 nucleotides are TGTGCCAGCAGAGGTGGGGCGCCCACCGGGGAGCTGTTTTTT.